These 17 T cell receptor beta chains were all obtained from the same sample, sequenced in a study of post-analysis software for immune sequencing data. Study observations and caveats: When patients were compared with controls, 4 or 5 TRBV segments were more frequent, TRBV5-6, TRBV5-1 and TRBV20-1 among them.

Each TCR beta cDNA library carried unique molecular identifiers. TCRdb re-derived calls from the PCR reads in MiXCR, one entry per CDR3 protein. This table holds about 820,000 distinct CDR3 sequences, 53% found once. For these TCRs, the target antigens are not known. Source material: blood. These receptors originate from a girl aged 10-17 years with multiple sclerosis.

The CDR3 spells CSVGFRGGTEAFF. CDR3 DNA sequence: TGCAGCGTTGGTTTTAGGGGAGGGACTGAAGCTTTCTTT. The genes are TRBV29-1 and TRBJ1-1, with a tentative D call TRBD1 (5 bases). With 4 bases removed from V and 5 bases from J, the gap between germline ends came to 14 bases. From germline, CDR1 is SQVTM and CDR2 ANQGSEA. The CDR3 is 13 residues long. Supplemented by reference TRBV29-1 and TRBJ1-1, the full variable domain reads SAVISQKPSRDICQRGTSLTIQCQVDSQVTMMFWYRQQPGQSLTLIATANQGSEATYESGFVIDKFPISRPNLTFSTLTVSNMSPEDSSIYLCSVGFRGGTEAFFGQGTRLTVV.

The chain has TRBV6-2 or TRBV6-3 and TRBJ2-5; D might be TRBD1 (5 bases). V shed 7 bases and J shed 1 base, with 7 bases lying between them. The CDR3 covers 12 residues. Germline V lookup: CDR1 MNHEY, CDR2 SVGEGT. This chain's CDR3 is CASTTVQETQYF. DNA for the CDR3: TGTGCCAGCACGACAGTCCAAGAGACCCAGTACTTC.

For the CDR3, the DNA is TGCAGCGTAGCTAGCGGGAAGGGCGAGCAGTACTTC. Amino acids: CSVASGKGEQYF. The chain joins TRBV29-1 to TRBJ2-5; 9 nucleotides line up with TRBD2. The DNA matches TRBJ2-7 better at its end, which makes the J call doubtful. Germline CDR1 SQVTM, CDR2 ANQGSEA. The CDR3 consists of 12 residues.

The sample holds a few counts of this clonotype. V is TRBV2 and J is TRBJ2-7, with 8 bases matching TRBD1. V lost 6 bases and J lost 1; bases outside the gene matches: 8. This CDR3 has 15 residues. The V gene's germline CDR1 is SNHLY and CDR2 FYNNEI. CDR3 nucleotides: TGTGCCAGCAGGGCTCAGGGGGCGCAATCCTACGAGCAGTACTTC. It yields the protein CASRAQGAQSYEQYF.

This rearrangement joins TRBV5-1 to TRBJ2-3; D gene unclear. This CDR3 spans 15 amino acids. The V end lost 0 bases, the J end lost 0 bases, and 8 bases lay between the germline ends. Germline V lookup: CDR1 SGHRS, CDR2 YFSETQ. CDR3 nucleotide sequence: TGCGCCAGCAGCTTGGACAGCTCTAGCACAGATACGCAGTATTTT. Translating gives CASSLDSSSTDTQYF. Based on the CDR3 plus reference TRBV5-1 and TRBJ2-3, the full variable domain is KAGVTQTPRYLIKTRGQQVTLSCSPISGHRSVSWYQQTPGQGLQFLFEYFSETQRNKGNFPGRFSGRQFSNSRSEMNVSTLELGDSALYLCASSLDSSSTDTQYFGPGTRLTVL.

The CDR3 DNA is TGTGCCAGCAGCCCGACAGGGAAACTCTACGAGCAGTACTTC. This translates into CASSPTGKLYEQYF. This chain joins TRBV3-1 and TRBJ2-7, with 7 bases identical to TRBD1. Losses at the gene ends were 4 bases for V and 3 bases for J; bases not matched to a gene: 6. Germline V gene data show CDR1 as LGHDT and CDR2 as YNNKEL (reference sequence). The CDR3 is 14 amino acids.

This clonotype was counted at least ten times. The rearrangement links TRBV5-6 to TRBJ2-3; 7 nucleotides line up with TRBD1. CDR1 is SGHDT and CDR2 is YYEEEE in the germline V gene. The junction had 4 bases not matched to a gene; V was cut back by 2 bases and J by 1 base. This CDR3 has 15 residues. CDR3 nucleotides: TGTGCCAGCAGCTTAGGGACAGTAGGCACAGATACGCAGTATTTT. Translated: CASSLGTVGTDTQYF.

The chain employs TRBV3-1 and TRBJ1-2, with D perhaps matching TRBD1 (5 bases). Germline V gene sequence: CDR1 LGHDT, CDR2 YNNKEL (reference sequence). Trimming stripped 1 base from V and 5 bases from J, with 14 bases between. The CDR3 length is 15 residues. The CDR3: CASSQGGGLPYGYTF. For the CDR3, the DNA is TGTGCCAGCAGCCAAGGGGGCGGTCTACCTTATGGCTACACCTTC.

CDR3 DNA: TGCGCCAGCAGCCGGGACAGTACCGATCAGCCCCAGCATTTT. Protein: CASSRDSTDQPQHF. The V and J genes are TRBV5-1 and TRBJ1-5, with 7 bases lining up with TRBD1. CDR3 length equals 14 residues. Germline values: CDR1 SGHRS, CDR2 YFSETQ. V trimming: 4 bases; J trimming: 5 bases; junction bases outside the gene matches: 6.

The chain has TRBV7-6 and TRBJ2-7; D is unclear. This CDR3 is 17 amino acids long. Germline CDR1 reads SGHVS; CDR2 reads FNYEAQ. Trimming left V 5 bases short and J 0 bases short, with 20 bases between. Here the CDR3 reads CASSPMAAGRSSYEQYF. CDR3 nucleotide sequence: TGTGCCAGCAGCCCCATGGCGGCTGGTAGAAGCTCCTACGAGCAGTACTTC.

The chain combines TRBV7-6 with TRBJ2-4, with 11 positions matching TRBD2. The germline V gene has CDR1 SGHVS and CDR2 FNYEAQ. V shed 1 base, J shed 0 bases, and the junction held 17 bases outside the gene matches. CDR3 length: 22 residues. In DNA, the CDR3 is TGTGCCAGCAGCTTAGAATCCTTGACTAGCGGGGTAGAACCCTTAGCCAAAAACATTCAGTACTTC. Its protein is CASSLESLTSGVEPLAKNIQYF.

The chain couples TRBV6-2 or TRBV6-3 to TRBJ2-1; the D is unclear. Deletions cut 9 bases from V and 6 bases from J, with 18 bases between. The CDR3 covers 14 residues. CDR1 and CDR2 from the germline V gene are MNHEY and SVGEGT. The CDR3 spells CASAKIPTSNEQFF. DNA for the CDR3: TGTGCCAGTGCAAAAATCCCTACCTCCAATGAGCAGTTCTTC.

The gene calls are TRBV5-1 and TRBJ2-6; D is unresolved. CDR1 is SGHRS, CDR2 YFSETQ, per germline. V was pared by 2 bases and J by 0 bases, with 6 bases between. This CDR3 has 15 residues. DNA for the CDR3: TGCGCCAGCAGCTTAGTCTTCTCTGGGGCCAACGTCCTGACTTTC. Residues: CASSLVFSGANVLTF. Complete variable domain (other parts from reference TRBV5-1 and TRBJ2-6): KAGVTQTPRYLIKTRGQQVTLSCSPISGHRSVSWYQQTPGQGLQFLFEYFSETQRNKGNFPGRFSGRQFSNSRSEMNVSTLELGDSALYLCASSLVFSGANVLTFGAGSRLTVL.

As DNA, the CDR3 is TGTGCCAGCAGCTTAACGCGTAAGACTGAAGCTTTCTTT. Amino acid sequence: CASSLTRKTEAFF. The chain links TRBV7-3 to TRBJ1-1; D gene unclear. Trimming removed 0 bases from V and 5 bases from J, with 7 bases in between. This CDR3 has 13 amino acids. Germline values: CDR1 SGHTA, CDR2 FQGTGA.

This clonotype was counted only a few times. Here the CDR3 DNA reads TGCAGCGTTGAGGGGGGACGGAACTACAATGAGCAGTTCTTC. Translated, it gives CSVEGGRNYNEQFF. The chain recombines TRBV29-1 with TRBJ2-1; D might be TRBD2 (6 bases). V dropped 3 bases and J dropped 3 bases, with 12 bases sitting between them. In germline, CDR1 is SQVTM, CDR2 ANQGSEA. The CDR3 has 14 amino acids.

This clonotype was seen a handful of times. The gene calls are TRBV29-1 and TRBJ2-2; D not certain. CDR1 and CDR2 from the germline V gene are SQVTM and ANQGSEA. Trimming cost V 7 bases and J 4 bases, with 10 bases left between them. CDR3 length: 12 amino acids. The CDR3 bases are TGCAGCGCCCGCTTTTCCACCGGGGAGCTGTTTTTT. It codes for CSARFSTGELFF.

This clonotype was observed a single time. The DNA for the CDR3 is TGCGCCAGCAGCTTGGGCCCGGGACTAGCGGTACTACAAGAGACCCAGTACTTC. This codes for CASSLGPGLAVLQETQYF. V is TRBV5-1 and J is TRBJ2-5; 11 nucleotides match TRBD2. The V and J ends lost 0 bases and 2 bases, in that order; junction bases with no gene match: 9. The length of the CDR3 is 18 residues. Germline V gene data show CDR1 as SGHRS and CDR2 as YFSETQ.